The present T cell receptor (beta chain) was sequenced within a study of T cell responses to AZD1222 COVID-19 vaccine (dated by TCRdb to the early 2020s). In the study overall: AZD1222 recipients given second doses at about 4 weeks or at about 12 weeks were pooled, since spike-specific TCR depth and breadth were not found to differ between the two schedules. TCR sequencing covered fewer than 250 trial participants: some 210 given two doses of AZD1222 and approximately 25 given two doses of MenACWY control vaccine. Trial participants were enrolled by age into subgroups of 18-55, 56-69 and 70-plus years, and 148, 28 and 57 TCR-sequenced participants, respectively, were included in these subgroups.

Notes on this clone: This receptor's antigen is unknown. No base quality values were provided; no much bigger clone lies one nucleotide off.

The sample's time point, from its label and the paper: baseline before first vaccination. Vaccinee samples came from UK trials COV001 and COV002, including a single-blind randomized controlled phase 2/3 trial of AZD1222 (ChAdOx1 nCoV-19) in healthy adults. For TCRbeta chain sequencing, PBMC samples from trial participants were taken at day 0 and at day 28 after the second dose. Results and caveats for the whole study, not just this receptor: Conclusions about previously exposed vaccinees are limited because only five to seven AZD1222 recipients were SARS-CoV-2 seropositive at baseline. Participants were mostly white British and included more females than males, and it was suggested by the authors that clonal diversity may have been underestimated. The vaccine-associated CD4 TCRs covered the entire spike protein, and the dominant responses fell in regions 160-218 and 743-854. Nearly half of unique spike-specific TCRs reportedly recognized epitopes outside regions mutated in the B.1.351 and B.1.1.7 variants. The 56-69-year group was small, and its depth increase did not reach significance, likely because of low power. Because no samples from the day 14 peak response were available, repertoires could be characterized only after the peak T cell response. A significant rise in spike-specific TCR breadth and depth was observed after two AZD1222 doses relative to day 0 and relative to MenACWY recipients.

The CDR3 regions of human TCRbeta chains were subjected to immunosequencing. For the original study's pipeline: Repertoire TCRs were matched against a reference library of SARS-CoV-2-specific TCRs generated with the MIRA antigen-specificity platform. Breadth meant the fraction of unique TCRs that were SARS-CoV-2-associated, whereas depth meant the fraction of total T cells that were SARS-CoV-2-associated. Using the MIRA data, each spike-specific TCR was mapped to the spike region that the TCR reacts to and placed in a CD4 or CD8 class. Log10-transformed breadth and depth values were compared by one-way ANOVA with Sidak's multiple comparisons tests. TCRdb took this table from immuneACCESS and kept in-frame rearrangements with V and J called. Such tables lack part of the clones; where checked against another copy, unresolved V genes explain under half of the gap, and the rest is unexplained. That table gives V, J and clone size, and the DNA gave D and trimming. The sample records 180,000 or so clones, around 94% of which are singletons. About 3% of the sample belongs to the ten largest clones.

The CDR3 covers 13 residues, taking in both the cysteine and the phenylalanine. Of all the DNA, just the CDR3 is kept, 39 bases in frame from base 1. The V end loses 3 bases and the J end loses 4 bases, and a stretch of 8 bases separates them. In the germline V gene, CDR1 corresponds to SGHDT and CDR2 to YYEEEE. This specimen was peripheral blood, taken on day 0 of AZD1222 vaccination. The clonotype comes from an adult in good health. Recombination joined TRBV5-6 with TRBJ2-1; the D region possibly corresponds to TRBD1 (6 bases align). The bases read TGTGCCAGCAGCTGGACAGTATACAATGAGCAGTTCTTC. This translates into CASSWTVYNEQFF.